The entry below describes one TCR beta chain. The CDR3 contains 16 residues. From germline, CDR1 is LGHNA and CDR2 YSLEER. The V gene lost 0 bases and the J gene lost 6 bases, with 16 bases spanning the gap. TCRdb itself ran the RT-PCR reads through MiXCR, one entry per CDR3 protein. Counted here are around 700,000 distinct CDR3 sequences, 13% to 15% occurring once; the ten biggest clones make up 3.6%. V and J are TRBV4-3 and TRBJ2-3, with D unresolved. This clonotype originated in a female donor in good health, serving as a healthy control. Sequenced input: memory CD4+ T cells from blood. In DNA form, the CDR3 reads TGCGCCAGCAGCCAAGATGTGACGGGCGGCCCGGATACGCAGTATTTT. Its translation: CASSQDVTGGPDTQYF.